These T cell receptor beta chains were read from a single sample in a study of CD8 T cells in ankylosing spondylitis. MiXCR, run by TCRdb on the 5' RACE reads, gives a single entry per CDR3 protein. Counted here are a few hundred thousand distinct CDR3 sequences, roughly 8% occurring once; the ten biggest clones make up more than 14%. The sequencing input was blood, either unsorted or a sorted T cell fraction (not recorded which). The receptors come from a male donor with ankylosing spondylitis. The CDR3 runs from the conserved cysteine through the conserved F or W. A D gene is named only where the DNA matches it firmly. Clone size is given for some rows only: seen once, a few or many times, or a class if the clone is expanded.

15	TRBV29-1	TRBD2	TRBJ2-7	many	TGCAGCGTTGTATATTCTAGCGGAGGAACCTACGAGCAGTACTTC	CSVVYSSGGTYEQYF
14	TRBV20-1	TRBD2	TRBJ2-3	-	TGCAGTGCTAGTCGACTAGCGGGAACAGATACGCAGTATTTT	CSASRLAGTDTQYF
18	TRBV15	TRBD2	TRBJ2-1	many	TGTGCCACCAGCAGATCCCTTAGCGGGAGTCCCTCCTACAATGAGCAGTTCTTC	CATSRSLSGSPSYNEQFF
14	TRBV14	-	TRBJ2-7	-	TGTGCCAGCAGCCAAGCAAGGGGACCCTACGAGCAGTACTTC	CASSQARGPYEQYF
14	TRBV20-1	TRBD2	TRBJ2-5	-	TGCAGTGCTATAACTAGCGGGAGGTGGGAGACCCAGTACTTC	CSAITSGRWETQYF
15	TRBV5-1	TRBD2	TRBJ2-7	few	TGCGCCAGCAGCGGAGCGACTAGCGGAGCATACGAGCAGTACTTC	CASSGATSGAYEQYF
13	TRBV9	-	TRBJ1-3	many	TGTGCCAGCCACCGTGGCTCTGGAAACACCATATATTTT	CASHRGSGNTIYF
16	TRBV20-1	TRBD2	TRBJ2-5	few	TGCAGTGCTAGTTCTGTTGGGGGGGTGTACCAAGAGACCCAGTACTTC	CSASSVGGVYQETQYF
15	TRBV28	-	TRBJ2-3	-	TGTGCCAGCAGGGAAGGGTTTTGGGACACAGATACGCAGTATTTT	CASREGFWDTDTQYF
15	TRBV5-1	TRBD1	TRBJ2-1	many	TGCGCCAGCAGCTGGGGGACAGGAATATACAATGAGCAGTTCTTC	CASSWGTGIYNEQFF
16	TRBV13	-	TRBJ2-5	many	TGTGCCAGCAGCTTAAGTCCAGGGGTCATCCAAGAGACCCAGTACTTC	CASSLSPGVIQETQYF
15	TRBV29-1	-	TRBJ1-1	-	TGCAGCGTCCGGGGGGGGCCCATGGGGAACACTGAAGCTTTCTTT	CSVRGGPMGNTEAFF
12	TRBV20-1	-	TRBJ2-7	few	TGCAGTGCTACCCCCAGCCGCTACGAGCAGTACTTC	CSATPSRYEQYF
16	TRBV6-2/TRBV6-3	TRBD2	TRBJ2-5	few	TGTGCCAGCACTCGAGGACTAGCGGGAGAGCAAGAGACCCAGTACTTC	CASTRGLAGEQETQYF
14	TRBV4-3	-	TRBJ1-1	many	TGCGCCAGCAGCCCCCTCCGGAGGGGGACTGAAGCTTTCTTT	CASSPLRRGTEAFF
23	TRBV27	TRBD2	TRBJ2-7	many	TGTGCCAGCAGTTTATCGGGGGTTGGCGGGAGAGTCGGTTCGCCGAGATCGACCTACGAGCAGTACTTC	CASSLSGVGGRVGSPRSTYEQYF
13	TRBV18	-	TRBJ2-1	few	TGTGCCAGCTCACCTGACACGACCAAGGAGCAGTTCTTC	CASSPDTTKEQFF
17	TRBV18	TRBD1	TRBJ2-2	few	TGTGCCAGCTCACCCTCAAGGACAGGGGGCTTCACCGGGGAGCTGTTTTTT	CASSPSRTGGFTGELFF
13	TRBV11-2	-	TRBJ1-1	many	TGTGCCAGCAGCTATCGGTGGAACACTGAAGCTTTCTTT	CASSYRWNTEAFF
12	TRBV30	TRBD2	TRBJ2-1	-	TGTGCCTGGAGTTACGGACTAGCAGGGAAGTTCTTC	CAWSYGLAGKFF
15	TRBV3-1	-	TRBJ2-1	-	TGTGCCAGCAGCCAAGATTCGATTCCACTAGGAGAGCAGTTCTTC	CASSQDSIPLGEQFF
13	TRBV30	TRBD1	TRBJ2-7	-	TGTGCCTGCTACGGGACAGGATTGGGCGAGCAGTACTTC	CACYGTGLGEQYF